This T cell receptor (beta chain) derives from a study of post-analysis software for immune sequencing data. About the research overall: Included among the disease courses, which were recorded for the cohort, were relapsing-remitting, secondary progressive and progressive-relapsing multiple sclerosis. Study-wide results and caveats: Under the F measure, samples that were prepared in one batch clustered strongly together. A significant reduction in normalized Chao1 diversity was observed in multiple sclerosis patients versus controls. Comparison of patients with controls showed 5 or 6 TRBV segments more frequent in patients, TRBV5-6, TRBV5-1 and TRBV20-1 among them.

Per the germline V gene, CDR1 is SEHNR and CDR2 is FQNEAQ (reference sequence). V dropped 4 bases and J dropped 5 bases, with 9 bases sitting between them. There are 12 residues in the CDR3. The library was made from cDNA and included unique molecular identifiers. T cells, about 0.9 to 11 million of them, yielded about half a million cDNA molecules. From the PCR reads, TCRdb called clonotypes with MiXCR, one entry per CDR3 protein. The sample lists approximately 730,000 distinct CDR3 sequences, roughly 29% occurring once. As for this clonotype: The antigen is undetermined. This may be a read error, as it is one base from a much larger clone.

What was sequenced was blood. J is TRBJ2-7 and V is TRBV7-9, with D hard to call. The TCR comes from a girl aged 5-17 years with multiple sclerosis. The CDR3 DNA reads as TGTGCCAGCAGCTCCGGGCCCGACGAGCAGTACTTC. Translating it yields CASSSGPDEQYF.